A single sample gave rise to the 9 T cell receptor beta chains below, sequenced in a study of cytomegalovirus exposure and HLA in healthy donors. Only in-frame clones appear in the TCRdb table, and some are missing; sequencing was by immunoSEQ multiplex PCR. The table has more than 50,000 clones, 85% to 95% seen once. What was sequenced was PBMCs. The receptors come from a man aged 18 to 29 in good health and CMV-seronegative.

V gene TRBV13 combines with J gene TRBJ2-1, with TRBD1 identical over 7 bases. Per germline, CDR1 PRHDT and CDR2 FYEKMQ (reference sequence). J gave up 7 bases and V 11 bases, and 17 bases lay outside the gene matches. CDR3 length equals 15 residues. This CDR3 is CASSQGEGIGNEQFF. The CDR3 DNA reads as TGTGCCTCAAGTCAGGGGGAAGGGATAGGGAATGAGCAGTTCTTC.

The gene calls are TRBV10-3 and TRBJ2-7; the D gene is possibly TRBD2 (6 bases). Trimming took off 3 bases at V and 6 bases at J, with 12 bases between the two ends. Per germline, CDR1 ENHRY and CDR2 SYGVKD. This CDR3 is built from 13 residues. The CDR3 protein is CAISETGASEQYF. The DNA of the CDR3 is TGTGCCATCAGTGAAACGGGAGCGAGCGAGCAGTACTTC.

The gene calls are TRBV6-5 and TRBJ2-7; maybe TRBD1 (6 bases). Per the germline V gene, CDR1 is MNHEY and CDR2 is SVGAGI. The CDR3 spans 12 residues. Trimming took 5 bases from V and 4 from J, leaving 9 bases between them. For the CDR3, the DNA is TGTGCCAGCAGTCCACAGGGTTACGAGCAGTACTTC. The encoded protein is CASSPQGYEQYF.

The chain links TRBV2 to TRBJ2-1, with D uncertain. V was cut by 5 bases and J by 4 bases, with 3 bases left in between. Per germline, CDR1 SNHLY and CDR2 FYNNEI. This CDR3 comprises 11 residues. The DNA of the CDR3 is TGTGCCAGCAGTACTTACAATGAGCAGTTCTTC. Its protein is CASSTYNEQFF. Full variable domain (outside the CDR3, taken from reference TRBV2 and TRBJ2-1): EPEVTQTPSHQVTQMGQEVILRCVPISNHLYFYWYRQILGQKVEFLVSFYNNEISEKSEIFDDQFSVERPDGSNFTLKIRSTKLEDSAMYFCASSTYNEQFFGPGTRLTVL.

CDR3 in amino acids: CASSESNRGPDTQYF. CDR3 bases: TGCGCCAGCAGTGAGTCAAACAGGGGGCCAGATACGCAGTATTTT. The J gene is TRBJ2-3, the V gene TRBV10-1; 9 positions match TRBD1. The CDR3 loop spans 15 amino acids. Germline CDR1 is WNHNN and CDR2 is SYGVQD (reference sequence). V lost 0 bases and J lost 4; bases outside the gene matches: 2.

The CDR3 region has the DNA TGTGCCAGCAGTGAATCGGCGGGAGGGATAACCTACGAGCAGTACTTC. Its protein is CASSESAGGITYEQYF. The chain is built from TRBV25-1 and TRBJ2-7, with 9 positions matching TRBD2. The CDR3 contains 16 residues. The germline CDR1 and CDR2 sequences are MGHDK and SYGVNS. The V gene end was trimmed by 1 base and the J gene end by 2 bases; junction bases not matched to a gene: 6.

The chain carries TRBV5-4 and TRBJ2-1, with unresolved D. CDR3 size: 12 residues. Trimming took off 4 bases at V and 6 bases at J, with 8 bases between the two ends. Germline V CDR1 and CDR2: SGHNT, YYREEE (reference sequence). CDR3 region: CASSVVSNEQFF. The CDR3 nucleotides read TGTGCCAGCAGCGTCGTCAGCAATGAGCAGTTCTTC.

The gene calls are TRBV5-8 and TRBJ2-3; 7 nucleotides align to TRBD2. The CDR3 runs 14 residues. Germline lookup yields CDR1 SGHTS and CDR2 YDEGEE. The J segment lost 4 bases and the V segment lost 3 bases, leaving 5 bases of the junction unmatched. The CDR3 sequence is CASSWGRGPDTQYF. The CDR3 DNA follows: TGTGCCAGCAGCTGGGGGAGGGGTCCAGATACGCAGTATTTT.

The chain is built from TRBV5-1 and TRBJ1-1; D gene uncertain. The CDR3 has 13 residues. Trimming took off 5 bases at V and 1 base at J, with 9 bases between the two ends. The germline V gene encodes CDR1 SGHRS and CDR2 YFSETQ. CDR3 sequence reads: CASRGAENTEAFF. The CDR3 DNA reads TGCGCCAGCAGGGGCGCAGAGAACACTGAAGCTTTCTTT.